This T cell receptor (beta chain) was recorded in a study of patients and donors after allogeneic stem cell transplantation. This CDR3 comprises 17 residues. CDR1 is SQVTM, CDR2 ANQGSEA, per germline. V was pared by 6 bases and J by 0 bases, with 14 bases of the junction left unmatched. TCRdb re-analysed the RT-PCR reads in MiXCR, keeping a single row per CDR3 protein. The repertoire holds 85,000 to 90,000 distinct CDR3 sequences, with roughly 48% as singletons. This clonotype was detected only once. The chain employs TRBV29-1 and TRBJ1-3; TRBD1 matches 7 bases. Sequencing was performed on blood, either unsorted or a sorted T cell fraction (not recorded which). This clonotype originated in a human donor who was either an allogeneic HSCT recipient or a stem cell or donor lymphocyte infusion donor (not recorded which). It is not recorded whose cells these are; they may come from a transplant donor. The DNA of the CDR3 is TGCAGCGTCTCTGGCCAATTGACAGGGCACTCTGGAAACACCATATATTTT. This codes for CSVSGQLTGHSGNTIYF. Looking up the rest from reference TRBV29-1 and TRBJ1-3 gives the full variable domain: SAVISQKPSRDICQRGTSLTIQCQVDSQVTMMFWYRQQPGQSLTLIATANQGSEATYESGFVIDKFPISRPNLTFSTLTVSNMSPEDSSIYLCSVSGQLTGHSGNTIYFGEGSWLTVV.